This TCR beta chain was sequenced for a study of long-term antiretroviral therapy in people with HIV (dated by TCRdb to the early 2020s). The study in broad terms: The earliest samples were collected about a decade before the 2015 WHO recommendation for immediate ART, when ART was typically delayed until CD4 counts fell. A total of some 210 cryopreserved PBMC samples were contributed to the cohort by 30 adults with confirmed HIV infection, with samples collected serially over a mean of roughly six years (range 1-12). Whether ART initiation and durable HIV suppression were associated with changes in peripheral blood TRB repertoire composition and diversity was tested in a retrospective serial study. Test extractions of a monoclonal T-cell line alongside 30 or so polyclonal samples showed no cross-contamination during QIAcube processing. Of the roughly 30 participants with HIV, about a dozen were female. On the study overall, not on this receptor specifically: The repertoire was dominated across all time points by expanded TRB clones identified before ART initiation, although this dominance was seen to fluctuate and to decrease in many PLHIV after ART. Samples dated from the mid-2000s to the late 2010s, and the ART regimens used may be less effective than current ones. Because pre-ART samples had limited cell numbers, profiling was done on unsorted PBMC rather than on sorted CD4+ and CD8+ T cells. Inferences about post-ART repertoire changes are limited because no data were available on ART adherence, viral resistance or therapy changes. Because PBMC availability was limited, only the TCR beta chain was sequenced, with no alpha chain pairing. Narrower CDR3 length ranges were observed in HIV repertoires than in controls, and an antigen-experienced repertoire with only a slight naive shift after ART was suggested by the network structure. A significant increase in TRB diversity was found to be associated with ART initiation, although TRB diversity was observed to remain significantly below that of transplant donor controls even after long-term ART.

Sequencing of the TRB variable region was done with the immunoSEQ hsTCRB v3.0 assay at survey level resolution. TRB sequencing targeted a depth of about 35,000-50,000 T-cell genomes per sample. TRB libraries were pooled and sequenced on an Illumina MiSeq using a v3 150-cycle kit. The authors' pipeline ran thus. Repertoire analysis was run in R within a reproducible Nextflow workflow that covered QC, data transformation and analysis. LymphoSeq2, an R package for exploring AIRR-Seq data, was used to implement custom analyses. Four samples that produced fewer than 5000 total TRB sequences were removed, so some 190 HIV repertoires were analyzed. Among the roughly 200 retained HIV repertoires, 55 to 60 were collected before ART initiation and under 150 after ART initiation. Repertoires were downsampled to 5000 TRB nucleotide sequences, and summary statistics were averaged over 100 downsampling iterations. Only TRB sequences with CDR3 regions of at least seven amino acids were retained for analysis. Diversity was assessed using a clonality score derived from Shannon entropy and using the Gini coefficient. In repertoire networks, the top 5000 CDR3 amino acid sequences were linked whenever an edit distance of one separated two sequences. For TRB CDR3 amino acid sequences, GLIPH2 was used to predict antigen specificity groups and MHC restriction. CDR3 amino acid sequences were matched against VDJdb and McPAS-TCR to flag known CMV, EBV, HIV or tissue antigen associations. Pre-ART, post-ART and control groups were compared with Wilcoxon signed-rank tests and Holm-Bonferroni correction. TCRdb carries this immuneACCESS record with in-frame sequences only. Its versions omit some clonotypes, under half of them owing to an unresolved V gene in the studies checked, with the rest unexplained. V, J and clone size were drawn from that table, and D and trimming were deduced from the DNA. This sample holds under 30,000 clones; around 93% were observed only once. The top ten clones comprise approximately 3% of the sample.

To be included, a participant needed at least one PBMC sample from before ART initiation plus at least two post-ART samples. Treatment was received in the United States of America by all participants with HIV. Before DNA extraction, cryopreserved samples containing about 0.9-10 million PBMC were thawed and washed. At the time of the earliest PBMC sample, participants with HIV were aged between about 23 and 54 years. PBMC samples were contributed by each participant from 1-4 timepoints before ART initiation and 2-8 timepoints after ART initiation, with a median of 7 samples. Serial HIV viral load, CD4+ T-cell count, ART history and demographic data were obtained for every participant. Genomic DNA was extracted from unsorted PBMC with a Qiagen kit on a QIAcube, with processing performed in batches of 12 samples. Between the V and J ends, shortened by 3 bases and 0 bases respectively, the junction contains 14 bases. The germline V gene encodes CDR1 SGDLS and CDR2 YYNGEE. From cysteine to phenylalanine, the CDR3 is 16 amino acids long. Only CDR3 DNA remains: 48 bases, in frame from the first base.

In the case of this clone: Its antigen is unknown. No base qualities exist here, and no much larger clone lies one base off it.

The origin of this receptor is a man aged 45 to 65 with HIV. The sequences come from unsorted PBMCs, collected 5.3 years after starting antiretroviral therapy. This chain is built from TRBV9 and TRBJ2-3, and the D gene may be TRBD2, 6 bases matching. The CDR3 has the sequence CASSDWGEDSTDTQYF. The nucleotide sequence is TGTGCCAGCAGCGACTGGGGGGAGGATAGCACAGATACGCAGTATTTT.